Listed below are T cell receptor beta chains from one sample, sequenced in a study of PD-L1 blockade in urothelial cancer. This table comes from immunoSEQ multiplex PCR, and its TCRdb copy is limited to in-frame clones, with some not included. The table lists about 90,000 clones, 85% to 95% of them singletons. The sequencing here drew on PBMCs, taken around atezolizumab (anti-PD-L1) treatment. These receptors originate from a man between 60 and 70 years old with urothelial cancer. Each CDR3 is given with its conserved first and last residue. D genes are given only for firm matches. Rows may omit the clone size; those that give it use once, few, many or a size class.

cdr3_nt cdr3_aa d_call clone_size j_call v_call
TGTGCCAGCAGCTTAACCGACGGGACAGGATACGGCTACACCTTC CASSLTDGTGYGYTF TRBD1 - TRBJ1-2 TRBV11-2
TGTGCCAGCAGCAATAGCGGTAGCATAAACACCGGGGAGCTGTTTTTT CASSNSGSINTGELFF - - TRBJ2-2 TRBV9
TGCGCCAGCAGCTCTGGACAGGGGGAGAACGGGGAGCTGTTTTTT CASSSGQGENGELFF TRBD1 - TRBJ2-2 TRBV5-1
TGTGCCAGCAGCGTAGAAGCGGTCCGGGAGCAGTTCTTC CASSVEAVREQFF - - TRBJ2-1 TRBV9
TGTGCCAGCATACAGGATCCCAGAGATACGCAGTATTTT CASIQDPRDTQYF - - TRBJ2-3 TRBV6-6
TGTGCCAGCAGCCCCGGGACAGGGGGCGCCGATTCACCCCTCCACTTT CASSPGTGGADSPLHF TRBD1 - TRBJ1-6 TRBV7-2
TGTGCCATCAGTGAAGGACTAGCGGGGGCGTCCTACGAGCAGTACTTC CAISEGLAGASYEQYF TRBD2 - TRBJ2-7 TRBV10-3
TGTGCCAGTAGTGCAGGACCGGGATACGAGCAGTACTTC CASSAGPGYEQYF - - TRBJ2-7 TRBV19
TGTGCCAGCAGCCGGACTAGCGGGAGGGCAGCAGATACGCAGTATTTT CASSRTSGRAADTQYF TRBD2 few TRBJ2-3 TRBV4-2
TGTGCCAGCAGGGAACAGGGTCGGGGCAATCAGCCCCAGCATTTT CASREQGRGNQPQHF - - TRBJ1-5 TRBV6-1
TGTGCCAGCAGCCAAGAAGGGGCTAGCTCCTACGAGCAGTACTTC CASSQEGASSYEQYF - - TRBJ2-7 TRBV4-2
TGTGCCAGCAGCTTAATAGGGGTTCGTTTGGACACTGAAGCTTTCTTT CASSLIGVRLDTEAFF - - TRBJ1-1 TRBV7-3
TGTGTCAGAACCCGGGACAGGGGGCTCCCCACCTATGGCTACACCTTC CVRTRDRGLPTYGYTF - - TRBJ1-2 TRBV7-5
TGCGCCAGCAGTGGGGACAGGGGGCTTTCTGAAGCTTTCTTT CASSGDRGLSEAFF TRBD1 - TRBJ1-1 TRBV10-1
TGCAGCGTCGGGACTAGCGGGAGCGGCTACAATGAGCAGTTCTTC CSVGTSGSGYNEQFF TRBD2 - TRBJ2-1 TRBV29-1
TGCGCCAGCAGCCAAGATTATAGGGGGCCCAATCAGCCCCAGCATTTT CASSQDYRGPNQPQHF TRBD1 - TRBJ1-5 TRBV4-3
TGCAGCGTTGACCCGGATGGGCTGAACACTGAAGCTTTCTTT CSVDPDGLNTEAFF - - TRBJ1-1 TRBV29-1
TGTGCCAGCAGCTTAGTCCCGGGACAACCCTACGAGCAGTACTTC CASSLVPGQPYEQYF - - TRBJ2-7 TRBV7-8
TGCGCCAGCGGCCTACAGGGGGCAGATACGCAGTATTTT CASGLQGADTQYF TRBD1 - TRBJ2-3 TRBV5-1
TGCGCCAGCAGCTACGGGACAGGGGGGGGAGGAGAGACCCAGTACTTC CASSYGTGGGGETQYF TRBD1 once TRBJ2-5 TRBV5-1
TGTGCCAGCAGTGAGGGGGCAGGGTTAGGGGAGCAGTACTTC CASSEGAGLGEQYF - - TRBJ2-7 TRBV6-1
TGCGCCAGCAGCCAAGATAAGCGGACGGATGAAAAACTGTTTTTT CASSQDKRTDEKLFF - - TRBJ1-4 TRBV4-3
TGTGCCAGTAGTAGGAGGGACAGGGAGCCAGTCGAGCAGTACTTC CASSRRDREPVEQYF TRBD1 - TRBJ2-7 TRBV19
TGTGCTAGTGGTTTGGGGGACAGCGAAGCTTTCTTT CASGLGDSEAFF TRBD1 few TRBJ1-1 TRBV12-5
TGTGCCATCAGTGAGTCTAGGGGAACTAATGAAAAACTGTTTTTT CAISESRGTNEKLFF - - TRBJ1-4 TRBV10-3
TGCGCCAGCAGTTCCGGGACAGGGTATAATGAAAAACTGTTTTTT CASSSGTGYNEKLFF TRBD1 once TRBJ1-4 TRBV5-1
TGCGCCAGCAGGCAAACAGGGGGCTGGGAGACCCAGTACTTC CASRQTGGWETQYF TRBD1 - TRBJ2-5 TRBV5-1
TGCGCCAGCAGCCAAGACCAGCGGGGGGGCAATGAGCAGTTCTTC CASSQDQRGGNEQFF TRBD2 - TRBJ2-1 TRBV4-3
TGTGCCAGCAGCCCTCGACAGAGCAATCAGCCCCAGCATTTT CASSPRQSNQPQHF - - TRBJ1-5 TRBV7-2
TGTGCCAGCAGCCAACTGGGGGACTTGGCGGCTTTCTTT CASSQLGDLAAFF - once TRBJ1-1 TRBV25-1
TGTGCCTGGAGTGTTCGGGGAGAAGAGACCCAGTACTTC CAWSVRGEETQYF - - TRBJ2-5 TRBV30
TGTGCCTGGAGTATACAGGGCAATGAGCAGTTCTTC CAWSIQGNEQFF - - TRBJ2-1 TRBV30
TGTGCCAGCAGTGACCCGAACACCGATACGCAGTATTTT CASSDPNTDTQYF - once TRBJ2-3 TRBV25-1
TGCGCCAGCAGCCAAGCCTACGGCTCTGGGGCCAACGTCCTGACTTTC CASSQAYGSGANVLTF - - TRBJ2-6 TRBV4-3
TGTGCCAGCATCGCAGGGGGCAAGGATACGCAGTATTTT CASIAGGKDTQYF TRBD1 - TRBJ2-3 TRBV28
TGCAGCGTCCCCGGGACAGGGGATCTCGGGGAGCTGTTTTTT CSVPGTGDLGELFF TRBD1 - TRBJ2-2 TRBV29-1
TGTGCCAGCAGAGGACAGGCGGAGGGTTTCTATGGCTACACCTTC CASRGQAEGFYGYTF TRBD1 - TRBJ1-2 TRBV25-1
TGCGCCAGCAGCCAAGCGGGGGACTATGGCTACACCTTC CASSQAGDYGYTF - - TRBJ1-2 TRBV4-3
TGTGCCAGCTCACCGGGACAGATCTACGAGCAGTACTTC CASSPGQIYEQYF TRBD1 - TRBJ2-7 TRBV18
TGTGCCTGGTCCCGGACAGGGGCTATCTCTGGGGCCAACGTCCTGACTTTC CAWSRTGAISGANVLTF TRBD1 - TRBJ2-6 TRBV30
TGTGCCAGTCCCCACCGAGACAGCAACGACACTGAAGCTTTCTTT CASPHRDSNDTEAFF - once TRBJ1-1 TRBV14
TGTGCCAGCAGCTTGCCGCCTAGCGGGACCACAGATACGCAGTATTTT CASSLPPSGTTDTQYF TRBD2 - TRBJ2-3 TRBV5-4
TGTGCCAGCAGCTTAGGGGTAGGGGCAGATACGCAGTATTTT CASSLGVGADTQYF - - TRBJ2-3 TRBV7-6
TGTGCCAGCAGCTTGGGGCTAGCGTTAGGAGAGCAGTACTTC CASSLGLALGEQYF - - TRBJ2-7 TRBV5-4
TGTGCCAGCAGCTTGGAACTTGCGGGAGGGCCTAATGAGCAGTTCTTC CASSLELAGGPNEQFF TRBD2 - TRBJ2-1 TRBV5-4
TGTGCCAGCAGTTACTCTCAGACCGGGGAGCTGTTTTTT CASSYSQTGELFF - few TRBJ2-2 TRBV6-6
TGTGCCAGCAGTTCCTGGACTAGCGGGCAAGAGACCCAGTACTTC CASSSWTSGQETQYF TRBD2 - TRBJ2-5 TRBV6-5
TGTGCCAGCAGAAACTTTCAAAGCTCCTACGAGCAGTACTTC CASRNFQSSYEQYF - - TRBJ2-7 TRBV28
TGTGCCAGCAGTTACTCGGAGTCTAATGAGCAGTTCTTC CASSYSESNEQFF - - TRBJ2-1 TRBV6-6
TGTGCCAGTACCGATACCAGAGGTATTGGTGGCAATCAGCCCCAGCATTTT CASTDTRGIGGNQPQHF - - TRBJ1-5 TRBV19
TGTGCCAGCAGCTGGGGGCAGGACAATGAGCAGTTCTTC CASSWGQDNEQFF - - TRBJ2-1 TRBV7-2
TGTGCCAGCAGCTTCGCGGACACTGAAGCTTTCTTT CASSFADTEAFF - - TRBJ1-1 TRBV7-2
TGTGCCAGCTCACCATGGGGGCGCCGAGGGACAGATACGCAGTATTTT CASSPWGRRGTDTQYF - - TRBJ2-3 TRBV18
TGTGCCAGCAGCCAACGAAGACAGTCCCAAGAGACCCAGTACTTC CASSQRRQSQETQYF - - TRBJ2-5 TRBV7-3
TGCGCCAGCAGCCAAGCTTTCATAACCGGGTATGAGAAACTGTTTTTT CASSQAFITGYEKLFF - - TRBJ1-4 TRBV4-3